The clone carrying this T cell receptor (beta chain) was counted a single time. The protocol was immunoSEQ multiplex PCR, while the TCRdb copy is restricted to in-frame clones and leaves out a portion. This table has 70,000 to 95,000 clones, about 96% appearing once. This specimen belongs to a study of blood T cell repertoires in COVID-19. This receptor was identified in a human donor with active COVID-19. The donor label of this sample is uncertain. The sample taken for sequencing was peripheral blood.

The CDR3 reads CASSVDIVSGANVLTF. The CDR3 DNA follows: TGTGCCAGCAGCGTAGATATAGTCTCTGGGGCCAACGTCCTGACTTTC. V is TRBV9 and J is TRBJ2-6; D remains unclear. This CDR3 is 16 amino acids long. Germline assignment: CDR1 SGDLS and CDR2 YYNGEE. The V end lost 0 bases, the J end lost 0 bases, and 7 bases lay between the germline ends. Supplemented by reference TRBV9 and TRBJ2-6, the full variable domain reads DSGVTQTPKHLITATGQRVTLRCSPRSGDLSVYWYQQSLDQGLQFLIQYYNGEERAKGNILERFSAQQFPDLHSELNLSSLELGDSALYFCASSVDIVSGANVLTFGAGSRLTVL.